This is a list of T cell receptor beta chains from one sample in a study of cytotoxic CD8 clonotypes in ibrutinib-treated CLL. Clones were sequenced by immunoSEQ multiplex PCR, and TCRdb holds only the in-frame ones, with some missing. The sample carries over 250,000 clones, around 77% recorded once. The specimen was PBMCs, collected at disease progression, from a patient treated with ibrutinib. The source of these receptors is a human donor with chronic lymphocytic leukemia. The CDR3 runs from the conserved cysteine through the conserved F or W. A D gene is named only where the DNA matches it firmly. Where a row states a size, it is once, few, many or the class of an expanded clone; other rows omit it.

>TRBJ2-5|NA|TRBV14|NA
TGTGCCAGCAGCCAAGCTTGGGGCAGCCAAGAGACCCAGTACTTC
CASSQAWGSQETQYF
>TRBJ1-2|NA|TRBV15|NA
TGTGCCACCAGCAAAATAGTCCCCCACAACGGCTACACCTTC
CATSKIVPHNGYTF
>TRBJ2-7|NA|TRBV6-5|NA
TGTGCCAGCAGTATGCGCGGGCCTTACGAGCAGTACTTC
CASSMRGPYEQYF
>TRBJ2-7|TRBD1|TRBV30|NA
TGTGCCTGGAGGGACAGGGTGCCAATCGAGCAGTACTTC
CAWRDRVPIEQYF
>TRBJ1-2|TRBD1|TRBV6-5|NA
TGTGCCAGCAGTTACTCTAGGAGTGGCGGGACAGGGAGCCATTTC
CASSYSRSGGTGSHF
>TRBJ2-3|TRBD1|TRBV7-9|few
TGTGCCAGCAGCCCTTGGACAGGGAAGACAGATACGCAGTATTTT
CASSPWTGKTDTQYF
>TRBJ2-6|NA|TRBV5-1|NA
TGCGCCAGCAGCCGTTATAGGGGTTCTGGGGCCAACGTCCTGACTTTC
CASSRYRGSGANVLTF
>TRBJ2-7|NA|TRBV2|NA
TGTGCCAGCAGTGAAGGGGTCTACGAGCAGTACTTC
CASSEGVYEQYF
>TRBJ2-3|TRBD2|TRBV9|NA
TGTGCCAGCAGCGTACCCAAGCCGGGACTAGCGGGAGTCCCAGATACGCAGTATTTT
CASSVPKPGLAGVPDTQYF
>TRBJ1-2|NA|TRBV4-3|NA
TGCGCCAGCAGCCCCAGTCAGGGTTTTGGCTACACCTTC
CASSPSQGFGYTF
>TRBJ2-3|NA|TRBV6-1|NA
TGTGCCAGCAGTGACCCTGACACAGATACGCAGTATTTT
CASSDPDTDTQYF
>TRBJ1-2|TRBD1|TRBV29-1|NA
TGCAGCGCTAAACAGGGGGCTAGTGGCTACACCTTC
CSAKQGASGYTF
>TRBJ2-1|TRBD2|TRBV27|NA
TGTGCCAGCACCGCCGGGAGGGCCGGCTACAATGAGCAGTTCTTC
CASTAGRAGYNEQFF
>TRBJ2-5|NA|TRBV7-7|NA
TGTGCCAGCAGCCCCCCGCCCGGGACAAGTCAAGAGACCCAGTACTTC
CASSPPPGTSQETQYF
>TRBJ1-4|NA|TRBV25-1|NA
TGTGCCAGCAGTCCCCCTGGCCGTGCAACTAATGAAAAACTGTTTTTT
CASSPPGRATNEKLFF
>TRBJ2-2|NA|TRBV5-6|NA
TGTGCCAGCAGCCTAGGACAGTCTGCCGACGGGGAGCTGTTTTTT
CASSLGQSADGELFF
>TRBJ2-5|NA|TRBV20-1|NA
TGCAGTGCTAAGGGTCAAGAGACCCAGTACTTC
CSAKGQETQYF
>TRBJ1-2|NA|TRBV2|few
TGTGCCAGCAGTCAGAGTAACTATGGCTACACCTTC
CASSQSNYGYTF
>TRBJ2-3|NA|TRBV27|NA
TGTGCCAGCAGTTTACAGGTTTGGACAGATACGCAGTATTTT
CASSLQVWTDTQYF
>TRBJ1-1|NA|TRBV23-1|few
TGCGCCAGCAGTCACACGGAGGGGAGGGGAACTGAAGCTTTCTTT
CASSHTEGRGTEAFF
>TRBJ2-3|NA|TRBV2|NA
TGTGCCAGCAATGAGCGGAACACAGATACGCAGTATTTT
CASNERNTDTQYF
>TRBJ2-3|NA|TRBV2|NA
TGTGCCAGCAGTGGAACTAGTTGGGATACGCAGTATTTT
CASSGTSWDTQYF
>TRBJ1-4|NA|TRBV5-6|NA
TGTGCCAGCAGCTTATTGGGGCCAACTAATGAAAAACTGTTTTTT
CASSLLGPTNEKLFF
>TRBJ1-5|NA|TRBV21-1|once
TGTGCCAGCAGCAAAGTGGCAGGGGCCCGCAATCAGCCCCAGCATTTT
CASSKVAGARNQPQHF
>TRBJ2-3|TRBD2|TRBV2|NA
TGTGCCACCTTAGCGGGGGGATACACAGATACGCAGTATTTT
CATLAGGYTDTQYF
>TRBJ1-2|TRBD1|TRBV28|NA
TGTGCCAGCAGTTTCGCCGGACAGGGGGACTATGGCTACACCTTC
CASSFAGQGDYGYTF
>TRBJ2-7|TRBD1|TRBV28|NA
TGTGCCAGCAGGGTCCGACAGGGGTTCCTAGGCGAGCAGTACTTC
CASRVRQGFLGEQYF
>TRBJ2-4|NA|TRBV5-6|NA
TGTGCCAGCAGCTGGGGTCTCGACGAAAACATTCAGTACTTC
CASSWGLDENIQYF
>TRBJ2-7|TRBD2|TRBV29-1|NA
TGCAGCGTTGCCGGGGGGGGTCGGCCCGGGACACCAACCTACGAGCAGTACTTC
CSVAGGGRPGTPTYEQYF
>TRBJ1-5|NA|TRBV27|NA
TGTGCCAGCAAAGAATTGGGGCGGATAAGCAATCAGCCCCAGCATTTT
CASKELGRISNQPQHF
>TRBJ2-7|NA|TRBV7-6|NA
TGTGCCAGCAGCTTATCAGGGGCCGCGAACTACGAGCAGTACTTC
CASSLSGAANYEQYF
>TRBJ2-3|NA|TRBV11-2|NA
TGTGCCAGCAGCTTAGATAGGGAAACGGGGCGAGATACGCAGTATTTT
CASSLDRETGRDTQYF
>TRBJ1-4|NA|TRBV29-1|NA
TGCAGCGCGTCAGGGAACCCAACTAATGAAAAACTGTTTTTT
CSASGNPTNEKLFF
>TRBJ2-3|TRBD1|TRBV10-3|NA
TGTGCCATCAGACAGGGGGCTAGAACAGATACGCAGTATTTT
CAIRQGARTDTQYF
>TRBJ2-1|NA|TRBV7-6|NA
TGTGCCAGCAGCTTGGGCAGTGTTGGGACGGAGCAGTTCTTC
CASSLGSVGTEQFF
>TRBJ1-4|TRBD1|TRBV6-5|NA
TGTGCCAGCAGGGGGACAGTTAACTCTGAAAAACTGTTTTTT
CASRGTVNSEKLFF
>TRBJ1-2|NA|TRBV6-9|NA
TGTGCCAGCAGTTATTCTTCCAGATCTAACTATGGCTACACCTTC
CASSYSSRSNYGYTF
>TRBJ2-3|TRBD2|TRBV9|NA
TGTGCCAGCAGCGTCAGCCCCGGGACTAGCCGATACACAGATACGCAGTATTTT
CASSVSPGTSRYTDTQYF
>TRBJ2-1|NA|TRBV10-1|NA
TGCGCCAGCAGTGAGGGCCCGAGGGATGAGCAGTTCTTC
CASSEGPRDEQFF
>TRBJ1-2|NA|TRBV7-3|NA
TGTGCCAGCAGCTACCAGGAAAGCTATGGCTACACCTTC
CASSYQESYGYTF
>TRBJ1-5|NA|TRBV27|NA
TGTGCCAGCAGACCGGGACCATTTTTCAATCAGCCCCAGCATTTT
CASRPGPFFNQPQHF
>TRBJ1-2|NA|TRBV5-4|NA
TGTGCCAGCAGCTTGGCTTGGGCAGGGGATGGCTACACCTTC
CASSLAWAGDGYTF
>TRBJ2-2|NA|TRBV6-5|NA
TGTGCCAGCAGTTACTCGCCAGGGGCCACCGGGGAGCTGTTTTTT
CASSYSPGATGELFF
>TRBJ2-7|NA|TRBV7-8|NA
TGTGCCAGCAGCTTAGGGAGGGTGGGCGGCGAGCAGTACTTC
CASSLGRVGGEQYF
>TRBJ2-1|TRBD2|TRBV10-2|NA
TGCGCCAGCAGTGCTACATTGGGACTAGCGGGGCGCAATGAGCAGTTCTTC
CASSATLGLAGRNEQFF
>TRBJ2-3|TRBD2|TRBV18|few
TGTGCCAGCTCACCGGCTAGCGGGAGGTGGACAGATACGCAGTATTTT
CASSPASGRWTDTQYF
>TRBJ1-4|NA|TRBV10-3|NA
TGTGCCATCAGTGAGTCCCCTCTAAATGAAAAACTGTTTTTT
CAISESPLNEKLFF